This passage covers 16 T cell receptor beta chains from one sample sequenced in a study of CD8 T cells in Susac syndrome. Roughly 0.45 to 1 ug RNA was reverse transcribed with random hexamers. TCRdb re-called the immunoSEQ multiplex PCR reads with MiXCR, one entry per CDR3 protein. Here the sample spans approximately 190,000 distinct CDR3 sequences, under 97% being singletons. Sample: CD4+ T cells from PBMCs. These receptors were collected from a human donor with Susac syndrome.

The chain links TRBV4-1 to TRBJ1-6; 7 bases line up with TRBD1. With V trimmed by 0 bases and J by 10 bases, 12 bases remained unmatched. CDR3 length: 17 amino acids. Germline loops: CDR1 MGHRA, CDR2 YSYEKL. The CDR3 nucleotides are TGCGCCAGCAGCCAAGAAGGGGCGACAGGGTGGGGATCACCCCTCCACTTT. This gives the protein CASSQEGATGWGSPLHF.

The gene calls are TRBV30 and TRBJ2-1, with D hard to call. Trimming removed 1 base at V and 6 bases at J, with 13 bases between. The CDR3 is made up of 14 amino acids. Germline assignment: CDR1 GTSNPN and CDR2 SVGIG (reference sequence). For the CDR3, the DNA is TGTGCCTGGAGTGAGAAGGGTACCCTCAATGAGCAGTTCTTC. Its translation: CAWSEKGTLNEQFF.

The rearrangement links TRBV19 to TRBJ2-7; D tentatively reads TRBD1 or TRBD2 (8 bases each). This CDR3 spans 15 amino acids. V was shortened by 7 bases and J by 2 bases, with 18 bases between the two germline ends. The germline V gene encodes CDR1 LNHDA and CDR2 SQIVND (reference sequence). The CDR3 sequence: CASTLSGTGTYEQYF. DNA for the CDR3: TGTGCCAGTACCCTTAGCGGGACAGGTACCTACGAGCAGTACTTC. The full variable domain, rest sourced from reference TRBV19 and TRBJ2-7, is DGGITQSPKYLFRKEGQNVTLSCEQNLNHDAMYWYRQDPGQGLRLIYYSQIVNDFQKGDIAEGYSVSREKKESFPLTVTSAQKNPTAFYLCASTLSGTGTYEQYFGPGTRLTVT.

The chain has TRBV27 and TRBJ1-6; 8 nucleotides align to TRBD1. The CDR3 runs 15 residues. Germline assignment: CDR1 MNHEY and CDR2 SMNVEV (reference sequence). Germline trimming cut 5 bases from V and 9 bases from J; bases unmatched to any gene: 9. The CDR3 nucleotides read TGTGCCAGCAGTGTAGGACAGGGAACTCTTTCACCCCTCCACTTT. Protein product: CASSVGQGTLSPLHF.

The rearrangement links TRBV6-1 to TRBJ1-1; D is ambiguous. The V end was cut by 4 bases, the J end by 5 bases, with 11 bases between. This CDR3 has 13 residues. In germline, CDR1 is MNHNS, CDR2 SASEGT. The CDR3 sequence is CASSAITVTEAFF. Written as DNA, the CDR3 is TGTGCCAGCAGTGCAATCACAGTGACTGAAGCTTTCTTT.

The chain uses TRBV29-1 and TRBJ2-7; weak D call: TRBD1 (6 bases). The germline gives CDR1 SQVTM, CDR2 ANQGSEA. The CDR3 totals 11 residues. Trimming removed 3 bases from V and 3 bases from J, with 6 bases in between. The CDR3 loop is CSVEDSYEQYF. CDR3 DNA sequence: TGCAGCGTTGAGGACAGCTACGAGCAGTACTTC.

The V call is TRBV30, the J call TRBJ1-2; 7 nucleotides agree with TRBD1. Germline assignment: CDR1 GTSNPN and CDR2 SVGIG (reference sequence). This CDR3 region has 13 residues. Trimming removed 3 bases from V and 2 bases from J; junction bases left unmatched: 3. This CDR3 is CAWRFRGNYGYTF. In DNA, the CDR3 is TGTGCCTGGAGATTCAGGGGGAACTATGGCTACACCTTC.

The chain employs TRBV2 and TRBJ2-7, with D perhaps TRBD2 (6 bases). CDR1 SNHLY and CDR2 FYNNEI come from the germline V gene. Trimming stripped 6 bases from V and 2 bases from J, with 14 bases between. The CDR3 consists of 14 residues. This chain's CDR3 is CASRTPGLPYEQYF. The DNA for the CDR3 is TGTGCCAGCAGAACCCCGGGACTCCCCTACGAGCAGTACTTC.

The J gene is TRBJ2-3, the V gene TRBV15; the match to TRBD2 covers 9 bases. V lost 1 base, J lost 2 bases, and 4 bases stayed unmatched. The CDR3 has 16 amino acids. Germline CDR1 LNHNV, CDR2 YYDKDF (reference sequence). CDR3 DNA: TGTGCCACCAGCAGAGTAGGCGGGGGGGCCACAGATACGCAGTATTTT. The encoded protein is CATSRVGGGATDTQYF. Based on the CDR3 plus reference TRBV15 and TRBJ2-3, the full variable domain is DAMVIQNPRYQVTQFGKPVTLSCSQTLNHNVMYWYQQKSSQAPKLLFHYYDKDFNNEADTPDNFQSRRPNTSFCFLDIRSPGLGDTAMYLCATSRVGGGATDTQYFGPGTRLTVL.

V usage is TRBV20-1 and J usage is TRBJ1-1; D is ambiguous. Trimming cost V 0 bases and J 0 bases, with 14 bases left between them. Germline V gene sequence: CDR1 DFQATT, CDR2 SNEGSKA (reference sequence). The CDR3 is 16 residues long. The CDR3 DNA sequence: TGCAGTGCTAGAGATCTTAATGGCGGAATGAACACTGAAGCTTTCTTT. Protein product: CSARDLNGGMNTEAFF.

DNA of the CDR3: TGCAGCTCCTCCCGCGGGACAGGCTCCTACAATGAGCAGTTCTTC. Protein sequence: CSSSRGTGSYNEQFF. V is TRBV29-1 and J is TRBJ2-1, with TRBD1 matching over 8 bases. The CDR3 totals 15 residues. Germline V CDR1 and CDR2: SQVTM, ANQGSEA. The ends lost 8 bases at V and 0 bases at J; junction bases unmatched: 9.

This chain joins TRBV7-9 and TRBJ1-2, with TRBD1 as a possible D gene (6 bases). The CDR3 extends over 15 amino acids. The V gene's germline CDR1 is SEHNR and CDR2 FQNEAQ (reference sequence). Trimming cost V 0 bases and J 2 bases, with 10 bases left between them. CDR3 loop: CASSLAHRDNYGYTF. The CDR3 DNA reads as TGTGCCAGCAGCTTAGCGCACAGGGACAACTATGGCTACACCTTC. The full variable domain, its missing parts supplied by reference TRBV7-9 and TRBJ1-2, is DTGVSQNPRHKITKRGQNVTFRCDPISEHNRLYWYRQTLGQGPEFLTYFQNEAQLEKSRLLSDRFSAERPKGSFSTLEIQRTEQGDSAMYLCASSLAHRDNYGYTFGSGTRLTVV.

This rearrangement joins TRBV6-6 to TRBJ2-7; D is unclear. Between the trimmed V and J ends, which lost 5 bases and 4 bases, there was a span of 9 bases. CDR1 and CDR2 (germline): MNHNY, SVGAGI (reference sequence). The CDR3 contains 12 residues. The CDR3 DNA sequence: TGTGCCAGCAGTCGGGCCGATTACGAGCAGTACTTC. This gives the protein CASSRADYEQYF.

V usage is TRBV5-4 and J usage is TRBJ2-1, with 12 bases lining up with TRBD2. V shed 6 bases, J shed 10 bases, and the junction held 11 bases outside the gene matches. The CDR3 totals 15 residues. Germline V lookup: CDR1 SGHNT, CDR2 YYREEE (reference sequence). CDR3 sequence (DNA): TGTGCCAGCACCAAAGCTAGCGGGGGGGCAGAGGAGCAGTTCTTC. Residues: CASTKASGGAEEQFF.

V is TRBV20-1 and J is TRBJ2-7; no clear D. Germline V lookup: CDR1 DFQATT, CDR2 SNEGSKA (reference sequence). This CDR3 contains 12 residues. Trimming removed 7 bases from V and 0 bases from J, with 10 bases in between. This chain's CDR3 is CSVTGDSYEQYF. CDR3 bases: TGCAGTGTTACTGGGGACTCCTACGAGCAGTACTTC.

V gene TRBV3-1 combines with J gene TRBJ2-1; no clear D. Germline V gives CDR1 LGHDT, CDR2 YNNKEL (reference sequence). Trimming took 11 bases from V and 8 from J, leaving 13 bases between them. The CDR3 sequence is 11 residues long. The CDR3 sequence: CAVGRWDEQFF. The CDR3 DNA follows: TGTGCCGTCGGGCGTTGGGATGAGCAGTTCTTC.